This entry lists 32 T cell receptor beta chains sequenced from one sample in a study of CD8+CD57+ T cells in acquired aplastic anemia. CDR3 and TCR beta VDJ profiling relied on a genomic DNA template. TCRdb itself ran the reads through MiXCR, one entry per CDR3 protein. The data contain under 250,000 distinct CDR3 sequences, approximately 45% of them singletons. Before being chosen for sequencing, patients had shown CD8+CD57+ cell expansion by flow cytometry. The sequenced sample was sorted CD4+, CD8+, or CD8+CD57+ T cells (not recorded which) from PBMCs. Receptor source: a human donor with aplastic anemia.

In the case of this clonotype: Here the CDR3 omits its conserved ending phenylalanine or tryptophan, so a read error is the likely source. The limits of the CDR3 on the DNA are not certain, so only TCRdb's listed CDR3 is given. The chain links TRBV5-1 to TRBJ2-7; the DNA was not compared with TRBD2, the D call given in the table. The germline V gene encodes CDR1 SGHRS and CDR2 YFSETQ. From its first to its last residue, the CDR3 has 8 amino acids. This chain's CDR3 is CASSPSGL.

Ten or more counts support this clonotype. This chain uses TRBV11-3 with TRBJ2-5; 11 positions agree with TRBD1. The CDR3 runs 16 residues. V lost 0 bases to trimming and J lost 10 bases; unmatched junction nucleotides: 10. Germline CDR1 and CDR2: SGHNT and YENEEA. DNA of the CDR3: TGTGCCAGCAGCTTAGACCGGACAGGGGGCAGCGGCGTCCAGTACTTC. Translation: CASSLDRTGGSGVQYF.

The table lists this clonotype with a few counts. The chain couples TRBV7-6 to TRBJ2-7; 7 bases fit TRBD1. With V trimmed by 5 bases and J by 0 bases, 4 bases remained unmatched. Germline loops: CDR1 SGHVS, CDR2 FNYEAQ. CDR3 length: 14 residues. The CDR3 loop reads CASSMGQSSYEQYF. The DNA of the CDR3 is TGTGCCAGCAGCATGGGACAGAGCTCCTACGAGCAGTACTTC.

This clonotype has at least ten counts. The chain uses TRBV7-9 and TRBJ1-2, with D possibly matching TRBD1 (6 bases). V shed 5 bases and J shed 8 bases, with 30 bases lying between them. Germline V gives CDR1 SEHNR, CDR2 FQNEAQ (reference sequence). This CDR3 has 18 amino acids. In DNA, the CDR3 is TGTGCCAGCAGCCCACCTGGGGGGGAGGGACAACAAAAGACGGGCTACACCTTC. Amino acids: CASSPPGGEGQQKTGYTF.

This clonotype has ten or more counts. This rearrangement joins TRBV9 to TRBJ1-1; possibly TRBD1 for D (5 bases). V lost 0 bases and J 3 bases, leaving 9 bases between the germline ends. This CDR3 has 14 amino acids. Germline V gene data show CDR1 as SGDLS and CDR2 as YYNGEE. CDR3 in DNA: TGTGCCAGCAGCGTAGCGGGAGGGGACACTGAAGCTTTCTTT. Translated: CASSVAGGDTEAFF.

The chain has TRBV3-2 and TRBJ2-7; the table's TRBD1 call for D was not verified on the DNA. TRBV3-2 is a known pseudogene. The CDR3 spans 18 residues. CDR3: CASSQDEGPRGTDYEQYF. The CDR3 DNA follows: TGTGCCAGCAGCCAAGATGAGGGGCCCCGGGGGACGGACTACGAGCAGTACTTC.

V usage is TRBV2 and J usage is TRBJ2-7, with 8 bases lining up with TRBD1. Trimming at V came to 6 bases and at J to 2 bases, leaving 9 bases not matched to a gene. Germline-derived CDR1 and CDR2 are SNHLY and FYNNEI. The CDR3 runs 15 residues. DNA for the CDR3: TGTGCCAGCAGCCCCCGACAGGGGTCACCCTACGAGCAGTACTTC. This codes for CASSPRQGSPYEQYF.

The chain employs TRBV27 and TRBJ1-2; the D gene is possibly TRBD1 (6 bases). Deletions cut 2 bases from V and 3 bases from J, with 10 bases between. The germline V gene has CDR1 MNHEY and CDR2 SMNVEV (reference sequence). The CDR3 covers 14 residues. The CDR3 DNA follows: TGTGCCAGCAGTTTAACCAGGGGTTACTATGGCTACACCTTC. The encoded protein is CASSLTRGYYGYTF.

V is TRBV20-1 and J is TRBJ2-7; TRBD2 aligns across 7 bases. The CDR3 consists of 13 residues. Unmatched junction bases numbered 5, after V lost 4 bases and J lost 2 bases. In germline, CDR1 is DFQATT, CDR2 SNEGSKA (reference sequence). For the CDR3, the DNA is TGCAGTGCTAAGGGGAGGGGAGCCTACGAGCAGTACTTC. It is translated as CSAKGRGAYEQYF.

Comment on this clonotype: One junction end disagrees with the germline gene, perhaps due to a read error. The CDR3 DNA is TGCAGTGCCACTAATAGCGGAATAATTTGCGAGCAGTACTTT. It is translated as CSATNSGIICEQYF. The chain is built from TRBV20-1 and TRBJ2-7; D perhaps matches TRBD2 (6 bases). Looked up from germline, CDR1 is DFQATT and CDR2 is SNEGSKA (reference sequence). The length of the CDR3 is 14 residues.

This clonotype has at least ten counts. This chain connects TRBV20-1 to TRBJ2-7, with D maybe TRBD2 (6 bases). Trimming took off 1 base at V and 0 bases at J, with 16 bases between the two ends. Germline V lookup: CDR1 DFQATT, CDR2 SNEGSKA (reference sequence). The CDR3 sequence is 16 residues long. This CDR3 reads CSARGFRDSPSYEQYF. The CDR3 region has the DNA TGCAGTGCTAGAGGCTTCCGGGACTCGCCCTCCTACGAGCAGTACTTC.

This clonotype was seen at least ten times. This chain connects TRBV6-5 to TRBJ2-7; 9 nucleotides line up with TRBD2. Germline CDR1 MNHEY, CDR2 SVGAGI. V shed 0 bases and J 6 bases; nucleotides not matched to a gene: 6. The length of the CDR3 is 15 residues. The chain's CDR3 is CASSYSPSGIFEQYF. CDR3 nucleotide sequence: TGTGCCAGCAGTTACTCTCCTAGCGGGATTTTCGAGCAGTACTTC.

Turning to this clonotype: A much larger clone is a single base away; this may be a read error. This rearrangement joins TRBV6-1 to TRBJ2-7, with D possibly TRBD2 on 6 matching bases. The CDR3 extends over 16 amino acids. Between the trimmed V and J ends, which lost 6 bases and 3 bases, there was a span of 21 bases. In germline, CDR1 is MNHNS, CDR2 SASEGT. This CDR3 is CASSVGPSSAVYEQYF. For the CDR3, the DNA is TGTGCCAGCAGCGTAGGTCCTTCTAGCGCCGTCTACGAGCAGTACTTC.

This clonotype was counted a single time. This sequence joins TRBV20-1 and TRBJ1-5; D is uncertain. The CDR3 has 13 amino acids. Per germline, CDR1 DFQATT and CDR2 SNEGSKA (reference sequence). The ends were cut back, 1 base at V and 3 bases at J, with 7 bases in the middle. As DNA, the CDR3 is TGCAGTGCTAGAGCAGGTTACAATCAGCCCCAGCATTTT. Translation gives CSARAGYNQPQHF.

V and J are TRBV6-5 and TRBJ1-5; D not certain. CDR1 and CDR2 (germline): MNHEY, SVGAGI. The length of the CDR3 is 13 residues. With 6 bases removed from V and 6 bases from J, the gap between germline ends came to 12 bases. DNA for the CDR3: TGTGCCAGCAGACTCTCTCTGGGTCAGCCCCAGCATTTT. Translation gives CASRLSLGQPQHF.

Worth noting for this clonotype: Possible read error: a much larger clone is one base away. The rearrangement links TRBV6-1 to TRBJ2-7; 7 bases are a match to TRBD1. CDR3 size: 14 residues. Germline V gene lookup returns CDR1 MNHNS and CDR2 SASEGT. Here the CDR3 DNA reads TGTGACAGCAGCGACGACAGGGAAATCAACGAGCAGTACTTC. The encoded protein is CDSSDDREINEQYF.

This clonotype was found a few times. The rearrangement links TRBV20-1 to TRBJ1-1; D unresolved. The V end was cut by 3 bases, the J end by 0 bases, with 8 bases between. The germline CDR1 and CDR2 sequences are DFQATT and SNEGSKA (reference sequence). This CDR3 has 13 amino acids. In nucleotides, the CDR3 is TGCAGTGCTAGGGGTCGGTTGAACACTGAAGCTTTCTTT. Translated: CSARGRLNTEAFF.

This clonotype was seen ten or more times. This chain links TRBV20-1 with TRBJ1-2; 9 nucleotides agree with TRBD1. CDR1 and CDR2 (germline): DFQATT, SNEGSKA (reference sequence). This CDR3 region has 15 residues. V shed 0 bases, J shed 4 bases, and the junction held 6 bases outside the gene matches. CDR3 nucleotide sequence: TGCAGTGCTAGAGATAGGGGACAGGGAGTCTATGGCTACACCTTC. Protein: CSARDRGQGVYGYTF.

The chain recombines TRBV6-6 with TRBJ2-7, with D possibly TRBD1 on 6 matching bases. Germline CDR1 reads MNHNY; CDR2 reads SVGAGI (reference sequence). V lost 5 bases and J 5 bases, leaving 22 bases between the germline ends. The CDR3 has 16 residues. The CDR3 protein is CASSEGLGPGANEQYF. CDR3 DNA: TGTGCCAGCAGTGAAGGATTGGGGCCAGGGGCCAACGAGCAGTACTTC.

V gene TRBV19 combines with J gene TRBJ1-3; possibly TRBD1 for D (5 bases). The CDR3 spans 16 residues. The germline gives CDR1 LNHDA, CDR2 SQIVND (reference sequence). Trimming cost V 6 bases and J 2 bases, with 17 bases left between them. CDR3 loop: CASRISGAGAGNTIYF. The CDR3 bases are TGTGCCAGTAGGATATCCGGGGCAGGCGCTGGAAACACCATATATTTT.

In DNA form, the CDR3 reads TGCAGCCCAAACGACAGATTTAATTCACCCCTCCACTTT. Its translation: CSPNDRFNSPLHF. This sequence joins TRBV29-1 and TRBJ1-6, with D possibly matching TRBD1 (5 bases). Germline assignment: CDR1 SQVTM and CDR2 ANQGSEA. The CDR3 is 13 residues long. V shed 8 bases and J shed 6 bases, with 14 bases lying between them.

J is TRBJ1-5 and V is TRBV5-6; 7 bases are a match to TRBD1. With 4 bases clipped from V and 3 bases from J, the junction kept 4 bases outside the gene matches. Looked up from germline, CDR1 is SGHDT and CDR2 is YYEEEE. There are 14 residues in the CDR3. The CDR3 loop reads CASSTDRINQPQHF. Written as DNA, the CDR3 is TGTGCCAGCAGCACGGACAGGATCAATCAGCCCCAGCATTTT.

V usage is TRBV25-1 and J usage is TRBJ2-3, with a tentative D call TRBD2 (6 bases). The CDR3 consists of 16 residues. Germline CDR1 reads MGHDK; CDR2 reads SYGVNS. V was cut by 2 bases and J by 3 bases, with 15 bases left in between. CDR3: CASSEPDGRRTDTQYF. The DNA of the CDR3 is TGTGCCAGCAGTGAACCAGATGGGAGGAGGACAGATACGCAGTATTTT.

This clonotype was observed a few times. The chain is built from TRBV6-8 and TRBJ1-5, with TRBD1 matching over 7 bases. From germline, CDR1 is MNHGY and CDR2 SAAAGT. After removal of 2 bases from V and 0 bases from J, the junction contained 4 bases not matched to a gene. The CDR3 is 16 amino acids. The CDR3: CASSYDTGDSNQPQHF. The CDR3 nucleotides read TGTGCCAGCAGTTACGACACAGGGGATAGCAATCAGCCCCAGCATTTT.

The chain carries TRBV28 and TRBJ2-1; 7 positions agree with TRBD1. Per the germline V gene, CDR1 is MDHEN and CDR2 is SYDVKM. The CDR3 runs 14 residues. J gave up 5 bases and V 7 bases, and 8 bases lay outside the gene matches. As DNA, the CDR3 is TGTGCCAGCAATACCGGGACAGAAAACAATGAGCAGTTCTTC. Its protein is CASNTGTENNEQFF.

This clonotype was picked up a small number of times. The chain carries TRBV2 and TRBJ1-5, with a possible D match to TRBD1 (5 bases). This CDR3 is built from 15 residues. Deletions cut 5 bases from V and 3 bases from J, with 14 bases between. Germline CDR1 SNHLY, CDR2 FYNNEI. The CDR3 spells CASSSVTGLNQPQHF. The CDR3 DNA is TGTGCCAGCAGTTCTGTCACAGGACTCAATCAGCCCCAGCATTTT.

This clonotype was counted many times. The chain has TRBV20-1 and TRBJ2-7, with D possibly being TRBD2 (6 bases). Germline CDR1 is DFQATT and CDR2 is SNEGSKA (reference sequence). V was trimmed by 0 bases and J by 3 bases, leaving 9 bases between them. This CDR3 is built from 13 residues. Written as DNA, the CDR3 is TGCAGTGCTAGAGAAACTAGCCACTACGAGCAGTACTTC. Amino acid sequence: CSARETSHYEQYF.

The V and J genes are TRBV25-1 and TRBJ2-7; perhaps TRBD1 as D (5 bases). Trimming left V 6 bases short and J 5 bases short, with 17 bases between. The CDR3 covers 14 residues. Germline V gene sequence: CDR1 MGHDK, CDR2 SYGVNS. This chain's CDR3 is CASSLRARAHEQYF. Written as DNA, the CDR3 is TGTGCCAGCAGCTTAAGGGCCAGGGCCCACGAGCAGTACTTC.

The chain is built from TRBV7-3 and TRBJ2-7, with TRBD1 as a possible D gene (5 bases). The V gene's germline CDR1 is SGHTA and CDR2 FQGTGA. The CDR3 is 14 amino acids. V was shortened by 11 bases and J by 6 bases, with 23 bases between the two germline ends. The DNA of the CDR3 is TGTGCCGACAGCTTAAATTGGGGCGCCAGCGAGCAGTACTTC. Protein product: CADSLNWGASEQYF.

CDR3 residues: CATGTGETLNTEAFF. As DNA, the CDR3 is TGTGCCACCGGGACAGGGGAGACCTTGAACACTGAAGCTTTCTTT. V gene TRBV10-3 combines with J gene TRBJ1-1, with TRBD1 identical over 10 bases. The CDR3 totals 15 residues. The germline V gene encodes CDR1 ENHRY and CDR2 SYGVKD. Unmatched junction bases numbered 8, after V lost 10 bases and J lost 0 bases.

The chain combines TRBV29-1 with TRBJ1-2, with unresolved D. The V end was cut by 0 bases, the J end by 13 bases, with 18 bases between. The CDR3 loop spans 13 amino acids. CDR1 and CDR2 (germline): SQVTM, ANQGSEA. This CDR3 is CSVEENVSPGSTF. The CDR3 DNA is TGCAGCGTTGAAGAGAATGTTTCGCCGGGGTCCACCTTC.

Details on this clonotype: Because the CDR3 is missing its conserved closing phenylalanine or tryptophan, this is likely a read error. The rearrangement joins TRBV5-1 to TRBJ1-1, with 7 bases identical to TRBD1. The CDR3 has 12 amino acids. CDR1 SGHRS and CDR2 YFSETQ come from the germline V gene. The CDR3 protein is CASSQTGVEAFL. CDR3 in DNA: TGTGCCAGCAGCCAAACAGGGGTAGAAGCTTTCCTT.